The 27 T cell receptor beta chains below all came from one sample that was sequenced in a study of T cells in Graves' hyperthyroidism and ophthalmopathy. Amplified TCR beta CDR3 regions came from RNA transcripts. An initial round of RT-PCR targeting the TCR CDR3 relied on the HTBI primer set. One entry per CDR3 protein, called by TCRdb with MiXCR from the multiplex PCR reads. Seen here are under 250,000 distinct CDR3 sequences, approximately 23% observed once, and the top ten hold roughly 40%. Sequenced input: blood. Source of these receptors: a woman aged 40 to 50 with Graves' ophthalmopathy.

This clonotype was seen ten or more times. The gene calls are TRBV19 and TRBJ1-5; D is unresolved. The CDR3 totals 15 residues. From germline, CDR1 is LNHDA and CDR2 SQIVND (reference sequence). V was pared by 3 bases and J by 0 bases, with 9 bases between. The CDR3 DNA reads TGTGCCAGTAGTATTGACGGTTATAGCAATCAGCCCCAGCATTTT. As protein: CASSIDGYSNQPQHF.

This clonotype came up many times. The CDR3 region has the DNA TGTGCCAGCACGTACAAGGCCTTTGGAGCCTACGAGCAGTACTTC. Protein sequence: CASTYKAFGAYEQYF. The chain joins TRBV2 to TRBJ2-7; D call uncertain. This CDR3 is built from 15 residues. The ends were cut back, 7 bases at V and 2 bases at J, with 18 bases in the middle. CDR1 and CDR2 from the germline V gene are SNHLY and FYNNEI.

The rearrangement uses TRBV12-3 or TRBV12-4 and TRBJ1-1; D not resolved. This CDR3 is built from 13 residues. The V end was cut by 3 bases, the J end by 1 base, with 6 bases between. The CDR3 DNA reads TGTGCCAGCAGTTTTTACAAGAACACTGAAGCTTTCTTT. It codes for CASSFYKNTEAFF.

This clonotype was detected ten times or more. The CDR3 DNA is TGTGCCAGCAGAGCTCCTTATAGGGGCACTGAAGCTTTCTTT. Protein sequence: CASRAPYRGTEAFF. The V call is TRBV12-3 or TRBV12-4, the J call TRBJ1-1, with D possibly being TRBD1 (5 bases). Deletions cut 6 bases from V and 4 bases from J, with 15 bases between. This CDR3 is built from 14 residues.

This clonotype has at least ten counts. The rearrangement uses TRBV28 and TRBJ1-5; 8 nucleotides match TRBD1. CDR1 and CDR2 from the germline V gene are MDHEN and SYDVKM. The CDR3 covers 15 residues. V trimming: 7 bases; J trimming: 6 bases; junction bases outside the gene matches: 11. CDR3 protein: CASTLIQGGGQPQHF. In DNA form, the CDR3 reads TGTGCCAGCACACTCATACAGGGGGGCGGTCAGCCCCAGCATTTT. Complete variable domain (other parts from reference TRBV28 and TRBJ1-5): DVKVTQSSRYLVKRTGEKVFLECVQDMDHENMFWYRQDPGLGLRLIYFSYDVKMKEKGDIPEGYSVSREKKERFSLILESASTNQTSMYLCASTLIQGGGQPQHFGDGTRLSIL.

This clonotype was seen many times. The CDR3 loop is CASTPGVSHAKNIQYF. The CDR3 DNA reads TGTGCCAGCACCCCGGGGGTATCCCATGCCAAAAACATTCAGTACTTC. The V and J genes are TRBV28 and TRBJ2-4; D might be TRBD2 (6 bases). Germline V gene data show CDR1 as MDHEN and CDR2 as SYDVKM. The CDR3 covers 16 residues. The V end was cut by 7 bases, the J end by 1 base, with 17 bases between.

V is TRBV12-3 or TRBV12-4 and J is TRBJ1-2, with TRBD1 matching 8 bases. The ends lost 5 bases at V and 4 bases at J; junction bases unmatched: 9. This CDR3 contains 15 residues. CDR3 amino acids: CASSLPGQVPYGYTF. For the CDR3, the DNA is TGTGCCAGCAGTCTTCCGGGACAGGTCCCCTATGGCTACACCTTC.

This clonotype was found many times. CDR3 sequence (DNA): TGCGCCAGCAGCCAAGGGCCCGGGACCGCAGATCAGCCCCAGCATTTT. As protein: CASSQGPGTADQPQHF. This chain uses TRBV4-1 with TRBJ1-5; D may be TRBD1 (5 bases). V lost 1 base and J 5 bases, leaving 15 bases between the germline ends. This CDR3 has 16 amino acids. The germline CDR1 and CDR2 sequences are MGHRA and YSYEKL.

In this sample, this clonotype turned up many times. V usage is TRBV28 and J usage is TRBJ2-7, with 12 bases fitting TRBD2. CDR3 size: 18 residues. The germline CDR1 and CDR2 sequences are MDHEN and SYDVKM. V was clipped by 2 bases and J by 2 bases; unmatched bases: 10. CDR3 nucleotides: TGTGCCAGCAGTTTAGGATTAGGGACTAGCGGGCAAACCTACGAGCAGTACTTC. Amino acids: CASSLGLGTSGQTYEQYF.

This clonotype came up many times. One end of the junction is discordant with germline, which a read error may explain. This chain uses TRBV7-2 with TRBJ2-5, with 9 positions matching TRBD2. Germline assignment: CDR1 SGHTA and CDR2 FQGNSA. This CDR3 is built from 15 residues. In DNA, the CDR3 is TGTGCCAGCAGCCTAGCGGGACTAGCTCAAGAGACCCAGTACTTC. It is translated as CASSLAGLAQETQYF.

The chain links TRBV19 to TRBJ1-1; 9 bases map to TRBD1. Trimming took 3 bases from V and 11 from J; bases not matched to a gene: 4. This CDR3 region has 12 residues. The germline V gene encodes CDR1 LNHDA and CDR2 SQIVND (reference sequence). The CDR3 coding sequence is TGTGCCAGTAGTATCGGACAGGGGTGGGCTTTCTTT. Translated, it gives CASSIGQGWAFF.

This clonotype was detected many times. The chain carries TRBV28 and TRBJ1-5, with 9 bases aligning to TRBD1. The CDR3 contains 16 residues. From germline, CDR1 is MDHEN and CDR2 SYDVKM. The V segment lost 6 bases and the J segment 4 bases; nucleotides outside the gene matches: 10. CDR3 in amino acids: CASSPTTGTGNQPQHF. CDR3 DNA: TGTGCCAGCAGCCCCACCACCGGGACAGGGAATCAGCCCCAGCATTTT.

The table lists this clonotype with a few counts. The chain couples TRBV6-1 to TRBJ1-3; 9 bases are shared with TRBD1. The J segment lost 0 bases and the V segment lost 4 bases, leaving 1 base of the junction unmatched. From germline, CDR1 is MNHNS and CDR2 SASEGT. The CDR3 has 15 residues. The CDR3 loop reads CASSATGGSGNTIYF. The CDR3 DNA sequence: TGTGCCAGCAGTGCGACAGGGGGCTCTGGAAACACCATATATTTT.

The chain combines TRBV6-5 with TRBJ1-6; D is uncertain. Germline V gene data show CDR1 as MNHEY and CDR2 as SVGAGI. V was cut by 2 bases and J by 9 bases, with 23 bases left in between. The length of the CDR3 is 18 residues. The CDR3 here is CASSYEASRSSSGSPLHF. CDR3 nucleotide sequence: TGTGCCAGCAGTTACGAGGCCTCGAGGTCCTCAAGTGGTTCACCCCTCCACTTT.

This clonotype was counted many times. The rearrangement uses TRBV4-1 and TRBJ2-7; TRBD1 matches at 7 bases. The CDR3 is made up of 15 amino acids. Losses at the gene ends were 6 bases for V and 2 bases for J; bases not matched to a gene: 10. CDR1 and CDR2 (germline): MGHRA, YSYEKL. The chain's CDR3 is CASRPTGTEPYEQYF. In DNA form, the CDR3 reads TGCGCCAGCAGACCTACCGGGACAGAACCCTACGAGCAGTACTTC.

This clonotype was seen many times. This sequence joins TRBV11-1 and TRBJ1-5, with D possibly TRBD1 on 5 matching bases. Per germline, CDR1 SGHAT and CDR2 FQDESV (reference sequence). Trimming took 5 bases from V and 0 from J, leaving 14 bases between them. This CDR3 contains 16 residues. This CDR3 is CASSPGQGYSNQPQHF. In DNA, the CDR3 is TGTGCCAGCAGCCCGGGGCAGGGATATAGCAATCAGCCCCAGCATTTT.

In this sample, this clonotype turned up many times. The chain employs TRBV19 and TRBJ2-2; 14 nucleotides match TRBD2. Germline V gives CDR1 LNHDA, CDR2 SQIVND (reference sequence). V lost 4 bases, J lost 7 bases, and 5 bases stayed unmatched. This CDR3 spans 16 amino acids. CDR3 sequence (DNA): TGTGCCAGTAGTACGACTAGCGGGAGGGTTCACGGGGAGCTGTTTTTT. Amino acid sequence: CASSTTSGRVHGELFF.

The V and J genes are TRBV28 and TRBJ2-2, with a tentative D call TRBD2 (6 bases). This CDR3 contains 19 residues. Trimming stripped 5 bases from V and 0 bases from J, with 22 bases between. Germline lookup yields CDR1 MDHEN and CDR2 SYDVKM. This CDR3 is CASSPWAYDSGSNTGELFF. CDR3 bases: TGTGCCAGCAGTCCATGGGCTTACGATAGCGGTTCGAACACCGGGGAGCTGTTTTTT.

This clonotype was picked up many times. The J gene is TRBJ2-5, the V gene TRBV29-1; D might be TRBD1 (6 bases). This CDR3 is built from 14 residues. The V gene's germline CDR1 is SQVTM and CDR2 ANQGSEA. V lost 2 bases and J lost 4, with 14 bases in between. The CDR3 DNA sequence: TGCAGCGTTGAATCTAAACAGGGCGGAGAGACCCAGTACTTC. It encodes CSVESKQGGETQYF.

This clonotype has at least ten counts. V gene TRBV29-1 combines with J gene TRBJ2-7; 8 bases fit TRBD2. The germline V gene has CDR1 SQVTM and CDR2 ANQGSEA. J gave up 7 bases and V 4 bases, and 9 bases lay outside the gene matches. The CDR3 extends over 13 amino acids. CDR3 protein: CSVAGLGVGEQYF. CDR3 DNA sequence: TGCAGCGTTGCGGGACTAGGGGTGGGAGAGCAGTACTTC.

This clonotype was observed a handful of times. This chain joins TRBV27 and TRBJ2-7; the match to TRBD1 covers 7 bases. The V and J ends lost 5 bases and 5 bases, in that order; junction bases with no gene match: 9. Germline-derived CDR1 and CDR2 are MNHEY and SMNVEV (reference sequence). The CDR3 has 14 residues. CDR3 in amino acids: CASSPPAGGHEQYF. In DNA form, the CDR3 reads TGTGCCAGCAGTCCCCCGGCAGGGGGTCACGAGCAGTACTTC.

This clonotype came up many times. The CDR3 protein is CASSLAGSYNQPQHF. The CDR3 bases are TGTGCCAGCAGTTTAGCGGGCTCCTATAATCAGCCCCAGCATTTT. J is TRBJ1-5 and V is TRBV12-3 or TRBV12-4; no definite D call. Deletions cut 0 bases from V and 4 bases from J, with 10 bases between. This CDR3 contains 15 residues.

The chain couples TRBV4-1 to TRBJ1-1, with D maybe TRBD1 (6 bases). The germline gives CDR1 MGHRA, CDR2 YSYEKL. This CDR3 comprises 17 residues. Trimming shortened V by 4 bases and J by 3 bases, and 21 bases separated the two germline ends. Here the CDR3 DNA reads TGCGCCAGCAGCCGCGGGTTGGTGACAGGTTCGGACACTGAAGCTTTCTTT. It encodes CASSRGLVTGSDTEAFF.

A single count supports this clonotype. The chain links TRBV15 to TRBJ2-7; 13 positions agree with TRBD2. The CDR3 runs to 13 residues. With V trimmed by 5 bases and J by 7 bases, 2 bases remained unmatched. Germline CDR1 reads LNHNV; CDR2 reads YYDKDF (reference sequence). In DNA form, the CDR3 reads TGTGCCACCAGCGGGACTAGCGGGACTGAGCAGTACTTC. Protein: CATSGTSGTEQYF.

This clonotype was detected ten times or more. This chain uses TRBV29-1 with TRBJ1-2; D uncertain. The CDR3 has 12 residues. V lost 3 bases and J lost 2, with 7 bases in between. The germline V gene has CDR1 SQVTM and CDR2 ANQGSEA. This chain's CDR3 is CSVDGWNYGYTF. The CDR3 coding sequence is TGCAGCGTTGATGGTTGGAACTATGGCTACACCTTC.

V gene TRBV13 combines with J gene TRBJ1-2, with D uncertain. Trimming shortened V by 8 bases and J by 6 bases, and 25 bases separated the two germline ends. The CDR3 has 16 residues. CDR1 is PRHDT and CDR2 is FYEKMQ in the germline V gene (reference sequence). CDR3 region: CASFRALGGSRNGYTF. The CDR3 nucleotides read TGTGCCAGCTTCCGCGCTCTGGGCGGGTCTCGGAATGGCTACACCTTC. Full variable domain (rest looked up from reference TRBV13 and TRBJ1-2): AAGVIQSPRHLIKEKRETATLKCYPIPRHDTVYWYQQGPGQDPQFLISFYEKMQSDKGSIPDRFSAQQFSDYHSELNMSSLELGDSALYFCASFRALGGSRNGYTFGSGTRLTVV.

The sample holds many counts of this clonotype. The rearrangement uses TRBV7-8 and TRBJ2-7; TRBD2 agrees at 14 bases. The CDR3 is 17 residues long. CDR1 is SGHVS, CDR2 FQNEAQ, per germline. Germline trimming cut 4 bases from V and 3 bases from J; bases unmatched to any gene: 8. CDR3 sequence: CASSSQTSGRVIYEQYF. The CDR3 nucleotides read TGTGCCAGCAGCTCCCAGACTAGCGGGAGGGTAATCTACGAGCAGTACTTC.